A selection of T cell receptor beta chains follows, all from one sample in a study of OX40 agonist ivuxolimab in advanced cancers. The repertoire was sequenced with immunoSEQ multiplex PCR; TCRdb's copy has only in-frame clones and lacks some. There are fewer than 60,000 clones in the sample; 75% to 90% occur only once, and approximately 1.8% lies in the top ten. The sequences come from CD4+ or CD8+ T cells sorted from blood, collected in a trial of the OX40 agonist ivuxolimab. The receptors here all came from an adult with an advanced solid tumor such as melanoma, head and neck, liver or kidney cancer. Both conserved end residues are part of each CDR3. A D gene is named only where the DNA matches it firmly. Clone size appears in some rows only: once, few, many, or a class for an expanded clone.

TGTGCCAGCAGCAGTGGACGACTTAATTCACCCCTCCACTTT | CASSSGRLNSPLHF | TRBV6-5 | - | - | TRBJ1-6 | 14
TGTGCCAGCAGTTTACAGGGCACTGAAGCTTTCTTT | CASSLQGTEAFF | TRBV28 | - | - | TRBJ1-1 | 12
TGTGCCAGTACCAGGGTAAAGGATCAGCCCCAGCATTTT | CASTRVKDQPQHF | TRBV19 | - | - | TRBJ1-5 | 13
TGTGCCAGCAGCCGGACTAGCGGAGTCACCGGGGAGCTGTTTTTT | CASSRTSGVTGELFF | TRBV6-5 | TRBD2 | - | TRBJ2-2 | 15
TGTGCCAGCAGCCGGGGACAGGATAACACTGAAGCTTTCTTT | CASSRGQDNTEAFF | TRBV7-6 | TRBD1 | once | TRBJ1-1 | 14
TGTGCCAGTAGTGTGGGACAGGGCTATAGCAATCAGCCCCAGCATTTT | CASSVGQGYSNQPQHF | TRBV19 | TRBD1 | - | TRBJ1-5 | 16
TGTGCCAGCAGTTCCCACAGGGTGGTCACTGAAGCTTTCTTT | CASSSHRVVTEAFF | TRBV6-5 | - | - | TRBJ1-1 | 14
TGTGCCAGTAGTATCCGGCGGGAGACTGGGGCCAACGTCCTGACTTTC | CASSIRRETGANVLTF | TRBV19 | TRBD2 | - | TRBJ2-6 | 16
TGTGCCACCCGGGACAGGGGCTACGAGCAGTACTTC | CATRDRGYEQYF | TRBV28 | TRBD1 | - | TRBJ2-7 | 12
TGTGCCAGCAGCTCGAAGGGGACAGGGAACTATGGCTACACCTTC | CASSSKGTGNYGYTF | TRBV6-5 | TRBD1 | - | TRBJ1-2 | 15
TGTGCCAGCAGCTCGACAATCTACTCCTACGAGCAGTACTTC | CASSSTIYSYEQYF | TRBV27 | - | once | TRBJ2-7 | 14
TGTGCCAGCTCCTCAAGGATATGGGATTCACCCCTCCACTTT | CASSSRIWDSPLHF | TRBV6-5 | - | - | TRBJ1-6 | 14
TGTGCCAGCAGCTTAGAGGCGGGGCCCGATACGCAGTATTTT | CASSLEAGPDTQYF | TRBV7-6 | - | - | TRBJ2-3 | 14